This is a list of T cell receptor beta chains from one sample in a study of CD8+CD57+ T cells in acquired aplastic anemia. TCRdb independently ran MiXCR on the reads; one entry per CDR3 protein. The table includes 400,000 to 450,000 distinct CDR3 sequences, just under 70% detected once. Source material: sorted CD4+, CD8+, or CD8+CD57+ T cells (not recorded which) from PBMCs. These receptors all come from a human donor in good health, serving as a control. Each CDR3 is given without its conserved first and last residue. Each record gives: V gene, J gene, CDR3 protein.

v_call: TRBV20-1; j_call: TRBJ2-7; cdr3_aa: SARDPINGGSGYEQY
v_call: TRBV6-1; j_call: TRBJ1-2; cdr3_aa: ASTLNGNYGYT
v_call: TRBV7-3; j_call: TRBJ2-3; cdr3_aa: ASTVGTITQNFY
v_call: TRBV7-8; j_call: NA; cdr3_aa: ASSLEAVTHQQF
v_call: TRBV6-4; j_call: TRBJ1-4; cdr3_aa: ASAIPGGMDEKLF
v_call: TRBV20-1; j_call: TRBJ1-5; cdr3_aa: SAHRQGPTEQPQH
v_call: TRBV6-1; j_call: TRBJ1-6; cdr3_aa: ASRPDQRQGSPLH
v_call: TRBV20-1; j_call: TRBJ2-7; cdr3_aa: SAPSGTGSSYEQY
v_call: TRBV4-2; j_call: TRBJ1-5; cdr3_aa: ASSQGQGHNQPQH
v_call: TRBV12-3/TRBV12-4; j_call: TRBJ1-2; cdr3_aa: ASVRDRVRYGYT
v_call: TRBV9; j_call: TRBJ2-1; cdr3_aa: ASSLDSSGGGTNNEQF
v_call: TRBV9; j_call: TRBJ1-2; cdr3_aa: ASSLAFVTDGFS
v_call: TRBV4-3; j_call: TRBJ1-2; cdr3_aa: ASSQDRTVGGYT
v_call: TRBV19; j_call: TRBJ2-3; cdr3_aa: ASSRTSQRLVTQY
v_call: TRBV20-1; j_call: TRBJ2-7; cdr3_aa: SASKIGPNYEQY
v_call: TRBV7-2; j_call: TRBJ1-5; cdr3_aa: ASSLGLAGRTQH
v_call: TRBV20-1; j_call: TRBJ2-7; cdr3_aa: SARRLAGSYEQY
v_call: TRBV10-3; j_call: TRBJ1-1; cdr3_aa: AISYTACNTEAF
v_call: TRBV3-2; j_call: TRBJ2-5; cdr3_aa: ASSLVAGGGETQY
v_call: TRBV25-1; j_call: TRBJ1-5; cdr3_aa: ASSEGTSGMYQETQH
v_call: TRBV7-2; j_call: TRBJ1-5; cdr3_aa: ASSSELGDRDEKPQH
v_call: TRBV20-1; j_call: TRBJ2-7; cdr3_aa: SASTLSRTNSYEQY